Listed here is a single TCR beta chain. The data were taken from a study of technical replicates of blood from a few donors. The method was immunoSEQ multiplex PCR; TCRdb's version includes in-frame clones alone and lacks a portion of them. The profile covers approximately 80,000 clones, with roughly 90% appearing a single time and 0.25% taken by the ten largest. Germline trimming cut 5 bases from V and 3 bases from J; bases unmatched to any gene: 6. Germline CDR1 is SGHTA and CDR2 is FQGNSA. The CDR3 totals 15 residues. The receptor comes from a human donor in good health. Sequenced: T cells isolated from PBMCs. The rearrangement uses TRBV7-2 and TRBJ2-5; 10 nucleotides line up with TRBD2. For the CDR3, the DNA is TGTGCCAGCAGCCCGTGGACTAGCGGTGAAGAGACCCAGTACTTC. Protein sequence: CASSPWTSGEETQYF.